These T cell receptor beta chains were read from a single sample in a study of technical replicates of blood from a few donors. Sequencing used immunoSEQ multiplex PCR; TCRdb keeps in-frame clones, though not all of them. The sample has tens of thousands of clones, around 94% seen once; the top ten hold 0.2% to 0.3%. Sequenced material: T cells isolated from PBMCs. These receptors all come from a human donor in good health. CDR3s include the opening cysteine and the closing phenylalanine or tryptophan. The D gene is left open where the match is weak. The listing skips clone size in some rows; elsewhere it reads once, few, many or a size class.

V gene	clone size	J gene	D gene	CDR3 protein	CDR3 DNA
TRBV7-9	.	TRBJ1-1	.	CASSFDGSLNTEAFF	TGTGCCAGCAGCTTCGATGGGAGCCTGAACACTGAAGCTTTCTTT
TRBV27	.	TRBJ1-3	TRBD1	CASSFKGARGNTIYF	TGTGCCAGCAGTTTCAAGGGGGCGCGGGGAAACACCATATATTTT
TRBV6-6	.	TRBJ2-3	TRBD1	CASSWRTGVTDTQYF	TGTGCCAGCAGTTGGCGGACAGGGGTGACAGATACGCAGTATTTT
TRBV14	few	TRBJ1-1	.	CASSQEAGGTEAFF	TGTGCCAGCAGCCAAGAAGCCGGGGGCACTGAAGCTTTCTTT
TRBV9	.	TRBJ2-3	TRBD2	CASSVGSGGPSTDTQYF	TGTGCCAGCAGCGTAGGGTCGGGGGGACCTAGCACAGATACGCAGTATTTT
TRBV5-1	.	TRBJ2-7	.	CASRRGLGSYEQYF	TGCGCCAGCAGACGGGGATTAGGTTCCTACGAGCAGTACTTC
TRBV5-1	.	TRBJ2-6	.	CASSGGSGANVLTF	TGCGCCAGCAGCGGCGGCTCTGGGGCCAACGTCCTGACTTTC
TRBV7-9	once	TRBJ2-7	.	CASTPSEEQYF	TGTGCCAGCACCCCTTCGGAGGAGCAGTACTTC
TRBV10-2	.	TRBJ2-7	TRBD2	CASSEASGIPSSSYEQYF	TGCGCCAGCAGTGAGGCTAGCGGGATTCCCTCGTCGTCCTACGAGCAGTACTTC
TRBV25-1	.	TRBJ2-1	TRBD2	CASSLTGGIYNEQFF	TGTGCCAGCAGTCTCACGGGAGGCATTTACAATGAGCAGTTCTTC
TRBV5-1	.	TRBJ1-3	.	CASSFGMASGNTIYF	TGCGCCAGCAGCTTCGGGATGGCCTCTGGAAACACCATATATTTT
TRBV27	.	TRBJ2-5	TRBD2	CASSLSAGALETQYF	TGTGCCAGCAGTTTATCAGCGGGAGCGTTGGAGACCCAGTACTTC
TRBV7-8	.	TRBJ1-2	TRBD1	CASSLDPLTGVYGYTF	TGTGCCAGCAGCTTAGATCCCTTGACAGGGGTTTACGGCTACACCTTC